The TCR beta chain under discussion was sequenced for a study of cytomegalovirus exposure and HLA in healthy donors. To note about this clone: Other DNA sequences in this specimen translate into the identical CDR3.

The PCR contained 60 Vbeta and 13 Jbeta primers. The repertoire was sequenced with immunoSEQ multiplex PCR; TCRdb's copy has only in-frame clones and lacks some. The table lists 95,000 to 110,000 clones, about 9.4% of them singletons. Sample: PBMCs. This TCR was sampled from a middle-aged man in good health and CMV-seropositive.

CDR3 sequence reads: CASSQASSYGYTF. Here the CDR3 DNA reads TGCGCCAGCAGCCAAGCCTCCAGCTATGGCTACACCTTC. The chain joins TRBV4-1 to TRBJ1-2; D is unclear. V shed 1 base and J shed 4 bases, with 7 bases lying between them. The CDR3 totals 13 residues. Per the germline V gene, CDR1 is MGHRA and CDR2 is YSYEKL.